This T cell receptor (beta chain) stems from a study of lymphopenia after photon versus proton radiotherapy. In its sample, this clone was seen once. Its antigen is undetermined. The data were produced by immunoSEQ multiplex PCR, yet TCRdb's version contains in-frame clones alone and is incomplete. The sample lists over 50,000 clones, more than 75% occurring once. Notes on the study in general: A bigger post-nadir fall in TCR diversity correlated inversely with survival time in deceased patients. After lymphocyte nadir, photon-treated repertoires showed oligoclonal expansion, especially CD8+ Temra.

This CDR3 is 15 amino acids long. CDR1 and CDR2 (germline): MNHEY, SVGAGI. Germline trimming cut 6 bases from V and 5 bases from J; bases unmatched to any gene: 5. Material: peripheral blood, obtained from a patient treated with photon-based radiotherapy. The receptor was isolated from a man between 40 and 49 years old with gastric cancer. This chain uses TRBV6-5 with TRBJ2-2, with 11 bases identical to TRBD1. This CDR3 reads CASSRTGGRTGELFF. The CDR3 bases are TGTGCCAGCAGCCGGACAGGGGGCCGGACCGGGGAGCTGTTTTTT.